These T cell receptor beta chains were read from a single sample in a study of a mutant IDH1 vaccine in newly diagnosed glioma. Their antigens are not known. TCRdb keeps only in-frame clones here, not all; method: immunoSEQ multiplex PCR. The table has about 64,000 clones, approximately 84% seen once. Sequenced here: PBMCs, sampled from a glioma patient whose treatment included an IDH1 peptide vaccine. The receptor set was obtained from a woman between 50 and 59 years old with glioma. The CDR3 runs from the conserved cysteine through the conserved F or W. The order of the fields is V gene, clone size, J gene, D gene, CDR3 DNA, CDR3 protein. D genes are given only for firm matches. Expanded clones get a size class; other rows say once, few or many, or leave the size out.

TRBV20-1	.	TRBJ2-5	.	TGCAGTGGGACAGCAGGGGAGACCCAGTACTTC	CSGTAGETQYF
TRBV5-1	.	TRBJ2-2	.	TGCGCCAGCAGCCCCCCCGGCTCCGGGGAGCTGTTTTTT	CASSPPGSGELFF
TRBV10-3	.	TRBJ1-1	.	TGTGCCATCAGTGATAACCAGAACACTGAAGCTTTCTTT	CAISDNQNTEAFF
TRBV7-8	.	TRBJ2-7	.	TGTGCCAGTGTAAACAGAGCCTACGAGCAGTACTTC	CASVNRAYEQYF
TRBV27	.	TRBJ2-5	.	TGTGCCAGCAGTTTATACGGCCCCGAGACCCAGTACTTC	CASSLYGPETQYF
TRBV11-1	.	TRBJ2-7	.	TGTGCCAGCAGCTTGGCAGCCCACTACGAGCAGTACTTC	CASSLAAHYEQYF
TRBV4-1	.	TRBJ2-2	TRBD1	TGCGCCAGCAGCCCCCGGGACAGGGGTGACACCGGGGAGCTGTTTTTT	CASSPRDRGDTGELFF
TRBV18	.	TRBJ2-1	TRBD2	TGTGCCAGCTCACCTGAGGGACTAGCTGTTCGTGAGCAGTTCTTC	CASSPEGLAVREQFF
TRBV4-1	.	TRBJ2-2	.	TGCGCCAGCAGCCGAGACACCGGGGAGCTGTTTTTT	CASSRDTGELFF
TRBV11-2	.	TRBJ1-6	.	TGTGCCAGCAGCTTATCGGACCGGCCGAGCTCCTATAATTCACCCCTCCACTTT	CASSLSDRPSSYNSPLHF
TRBV28	.	TRBJ1-4	.	TGTGCCAGCCGCGTGGATTATGAAAAACTGTTTTTT	CASRVDYEKLFF
TRBV18	.	TRBJ2-3	.	TGTGCCAGCTCACCACGGGGCACAGATACGCAGTATTTT	CASSPRGTDTQYF
TRBV6-1	.	TRBJ2-7	TRBD2	TGTGCCAGCAGTCATAGCGGGGGGGCCTACGAGCAGTACTTC	CASSHSGGAYEQYF
TRBV7-9	once	TRBJ2-3	.	TGTGCCAGCAGTATATCCCAATCAGGGGCCCCAGCAGGGGATACGCAGTATTTT	CASSISQSGAPAGDTQYF
TRBV6-1	.	TRBJ1-2	TRBD1	TGTGCCAGCAGCCCCGGGACAGGGTGGTATGGCTACACCTTC	CASSPGTGWYGYTF
TRBV19	.	TRBJ2-7	TRBD1	TGTGCCAGTAGTGCCAGGGGGCTAAGGTCCTACGAGCAGTACTTC	CASSARGLRSYEQYF
TRBV27	.	TRBJ2-3	.	TGTGCCAGCAGTTTTTCCAAGACCCCCACAGATACGCAGTATTTT	CASSFSKTPTDTQYF
TRBV2	few	TRBJ1-1	.	TGTGCCAGCAGAGAAAGATGGAACACTGAAGCTTTCTTT	CASRERWNTEAFF
TRBV6-5	.	TRBJ1-6	.	TGTGCCAGCAATTACCGGGGGTTGAGTTCACCCCTCCACTTT	CASNYRGLSSPLHF